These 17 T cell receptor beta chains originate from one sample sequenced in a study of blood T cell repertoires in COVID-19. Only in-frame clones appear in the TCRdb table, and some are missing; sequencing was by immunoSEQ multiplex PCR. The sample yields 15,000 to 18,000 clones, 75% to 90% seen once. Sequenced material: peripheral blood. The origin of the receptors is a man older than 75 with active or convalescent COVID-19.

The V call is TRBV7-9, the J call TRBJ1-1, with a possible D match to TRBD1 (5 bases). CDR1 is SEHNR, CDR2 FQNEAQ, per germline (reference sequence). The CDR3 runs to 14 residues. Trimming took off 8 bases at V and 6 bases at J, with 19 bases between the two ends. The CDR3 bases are TGTGCCAGCGGACCACCCGGGGGAATCCCTGAAGCTTTCTTT. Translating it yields CASGPPGGIPEAFF.

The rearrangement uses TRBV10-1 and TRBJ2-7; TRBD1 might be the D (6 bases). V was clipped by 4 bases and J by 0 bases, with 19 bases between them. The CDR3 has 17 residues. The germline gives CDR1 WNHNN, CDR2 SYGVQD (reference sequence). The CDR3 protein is CASSAGLQGRSSYEQYF. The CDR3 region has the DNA TGCGCCAGCAGTGCCGGCCTACAGGGAAGGAGCTCCTACGAGCAGTACTTC.

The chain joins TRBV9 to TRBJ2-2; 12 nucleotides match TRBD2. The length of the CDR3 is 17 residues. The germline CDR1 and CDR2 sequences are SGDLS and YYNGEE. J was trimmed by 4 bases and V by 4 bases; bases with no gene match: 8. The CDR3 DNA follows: TGTGCCAGCAGCCCTAGCGGGGGGGTCCTTGGCACCGGGGAGCTGTTTTTT. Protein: CASSPSGGVLGTGELFF.

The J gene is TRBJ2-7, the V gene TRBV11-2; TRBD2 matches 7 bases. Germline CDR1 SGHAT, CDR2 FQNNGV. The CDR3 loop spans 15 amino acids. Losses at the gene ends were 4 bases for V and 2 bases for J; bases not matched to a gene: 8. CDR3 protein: CASSSLRGRPYEQYF. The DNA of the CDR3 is TGTGCCAGCAGCTCCCTTCGCGGGAGACCCTACGAGCAGTACTTC.

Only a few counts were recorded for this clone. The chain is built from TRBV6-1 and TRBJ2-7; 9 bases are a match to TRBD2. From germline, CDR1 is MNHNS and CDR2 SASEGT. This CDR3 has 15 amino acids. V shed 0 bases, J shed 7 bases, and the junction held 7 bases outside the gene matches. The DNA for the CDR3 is TGTGCCAGCAGTGAAGCGGCGGGGGGGCTAGGGGAGCAGTACTTC. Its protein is CASSEAAGGLGEQYF.

The chain's CDR3 is CASSYERGGLKANEQFF. In nucleotides, the CDR3 is TGTGCCAGCAGTTACGAGCGGGGGGGCCTCAAGGCGAATGAGCAGTTCTTC. The rearrangement uses TRBV6-2 or TRBV6-3 and TRBJ2-1, with 10 nucleotides matching TRBD2. CDR3 length equals 17 residues. The ends lost 2 bases at V and 7 bases at J; junction bases unmatched: 11. Germline-derived CDR1 and CDR2 are MNHEY and SVGEGT.

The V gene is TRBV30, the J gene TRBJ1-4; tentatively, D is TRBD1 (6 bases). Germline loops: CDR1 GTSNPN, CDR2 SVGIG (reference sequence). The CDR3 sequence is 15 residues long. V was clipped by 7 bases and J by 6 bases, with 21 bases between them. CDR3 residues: CASSRGRGIDEKLFF. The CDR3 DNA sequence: TGTGCCTCCAGCAGGGGAAGGGGAATCGATGAAAAACTGTTTTTT.

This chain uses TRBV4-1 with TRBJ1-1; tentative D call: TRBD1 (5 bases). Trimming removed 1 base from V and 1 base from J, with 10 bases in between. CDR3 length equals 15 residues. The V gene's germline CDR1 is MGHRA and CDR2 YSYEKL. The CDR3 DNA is TGCGCCAGCAGCCAAGGGTGGCAGGGGAACACTGAAGCTTTCTTT. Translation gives CASSQGWQGNTEAFF.

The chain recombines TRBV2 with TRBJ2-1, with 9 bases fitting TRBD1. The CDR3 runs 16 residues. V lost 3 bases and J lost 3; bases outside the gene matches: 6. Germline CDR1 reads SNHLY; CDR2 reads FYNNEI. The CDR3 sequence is CASSDLKGQGYNEQFF. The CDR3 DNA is TGTGCCAGCAGTGATTTAAAGGGACAGGGCTACAATGAGCAGTTCTTC.

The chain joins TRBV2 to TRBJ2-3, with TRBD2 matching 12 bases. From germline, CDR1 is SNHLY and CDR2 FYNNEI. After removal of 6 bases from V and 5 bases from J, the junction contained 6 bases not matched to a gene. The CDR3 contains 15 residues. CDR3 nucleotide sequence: TGTGCCAGCAGCTCACTAGCGGGGGGACTAGATACGCAGTATTTT. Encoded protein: CASSSLAGGLDTQYF.

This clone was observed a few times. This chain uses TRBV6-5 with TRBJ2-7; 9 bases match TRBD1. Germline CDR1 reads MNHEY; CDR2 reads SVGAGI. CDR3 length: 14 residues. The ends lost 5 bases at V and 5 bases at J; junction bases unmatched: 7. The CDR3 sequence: CASSNSGQGDEQYF. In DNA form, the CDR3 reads TGTGCCAGCAGTAATTCGGGACAGGGTGACGAGCAGTACTTC.

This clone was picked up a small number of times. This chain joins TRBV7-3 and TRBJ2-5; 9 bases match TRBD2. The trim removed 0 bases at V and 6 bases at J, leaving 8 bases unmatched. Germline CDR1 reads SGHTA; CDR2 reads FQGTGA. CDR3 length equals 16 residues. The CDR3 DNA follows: TGTGCCAGCAGCTTAACCGGGACTAGCCGTGGACAGACCCAGTACTTC. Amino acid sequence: CASSLTGTSRGQTQYF.

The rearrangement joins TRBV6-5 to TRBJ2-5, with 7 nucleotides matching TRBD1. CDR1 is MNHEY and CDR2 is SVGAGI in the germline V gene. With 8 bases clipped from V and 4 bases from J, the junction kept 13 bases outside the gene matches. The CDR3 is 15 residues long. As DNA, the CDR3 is TGTGCCAGCGGCCCCCCCGACAGGGCTGGAGAGACCCAGTACTTC. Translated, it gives CASGPPDRAGETQYF.

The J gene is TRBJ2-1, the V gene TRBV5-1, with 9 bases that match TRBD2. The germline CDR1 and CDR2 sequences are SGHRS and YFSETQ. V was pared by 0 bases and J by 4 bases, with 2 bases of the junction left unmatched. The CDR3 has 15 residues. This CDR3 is CASSLVAGDYNEQFF. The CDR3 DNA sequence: TGCGCCAGCAGCTTGGTAGCGGGGGATTACAATGAGCAGTTCTTC. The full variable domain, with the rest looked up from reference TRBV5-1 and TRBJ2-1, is KAGVTQTPRYLIKTRGQQVTLSCSPISGHRSVSWYQQTPGQGLQFLFEYFSETQRNKGNFPGRFSGRQFSNSRSEMNVSTLELGDSALYLCASSLVAGDYNEQFFGPGTRLTVL.

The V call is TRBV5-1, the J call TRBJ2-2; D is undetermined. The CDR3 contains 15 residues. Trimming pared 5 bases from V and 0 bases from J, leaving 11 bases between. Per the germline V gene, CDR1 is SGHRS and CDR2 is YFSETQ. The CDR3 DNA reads TGCGCCAGCAGTCGAGACACTTCGAACACCGGGGAGCTGTTTTTT. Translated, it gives CASSRDTSNTGELFF.

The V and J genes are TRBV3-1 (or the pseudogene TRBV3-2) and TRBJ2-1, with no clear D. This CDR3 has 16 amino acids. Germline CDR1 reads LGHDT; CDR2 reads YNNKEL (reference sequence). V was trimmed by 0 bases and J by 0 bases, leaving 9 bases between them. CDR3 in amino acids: CASSQDWWSSYNEQFF. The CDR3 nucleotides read TGTGCCAGCAGCCAAGACTGGTGGAGCTCCTACAATGAGCAGTTCTTC.

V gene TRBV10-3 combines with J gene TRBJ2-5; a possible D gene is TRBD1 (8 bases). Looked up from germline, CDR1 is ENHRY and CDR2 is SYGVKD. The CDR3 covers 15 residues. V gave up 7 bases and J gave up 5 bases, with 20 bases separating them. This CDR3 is CAINSGQGASETQYF. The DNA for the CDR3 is TGTGCCATCAATAGCGGGCAGGGGGCATCGGAGACCCAGTACTTC.